These T cell receptor beta chains were read from a single sample in a study of T cell changes during pregnancy in multiple sclerosis. Using immunoSEQ multiplex PCR, the repertoire was profiled, and TCRdb retains in-frame clones only, with some absent. The sample consists of 75,000 to 80,000 clones, 90% to 95% of them appearing once. The sequences come from peripheral blood, collected in the second trimester of pregnancy. Source of these receptors: a female donor in good health, enrolled as a control in a pregnancy study. CDR3s include the opening cysteine and the closing phenylalanine or tryptophan. Fields, in order: D gene, V gene, J gene, clone size, CDR3 protein, CDR3 DNA. The D gene is left open where the match is weak. Expanded clones are given a class, and other clones once, few, many or no size at all.

NA	TRBV19	TRBJ1-1	NA	CASTLLTEAFF	TGTGCCAGTACCCTGTTGACTGAAGCTTTCTTT
TRBD1	TRBV5-1	TRBJ2-5	NA	CASSLEGTGEYF	TGCGCCAGCAGCTTGGAGGGGACAGGGGAGTACTTC
NA	TRBV5-1	TRBJ1-1	NA	CASSPSSMENTEAFF	TGCGCCAGCAGCCCTAGCTCGATGGAGAACACTGAAGCTTTCTTT
NA	TRBV30	TRBJ2-1	NA	CAWSPGTAEGGEQFF	TGTGCCTGGAGCCCTGGAACGGCCGAGGGTGGTGAGCAGTTCTTC
TRBD2	TRBV9	TRBJ2-7	NA	CASSVAGGPYEQYF	TGTGCCAGCAGCGTAGCGGGGGGACCTTACGAGCAGTACTTC
TRBD1	TRBV4-2	TRBJ1-6	NA	CASSQNRDSGNSPLHF	TGTGCCAGCAGCCAGAACCGGGACAGTGGAAATTCACCCCTCCACTTT
TRBD1	TRBV6-1	TRBJ1-2	NA	CASSEPGQGRWGYTF	TGTGCCAGCAGTGAACCGGGACAGGGCCGTTGGGGCTACACCTTC
NA	TRBV7-9	TRBJ1-2	NA	CASSHPGINGYTF	TGTGCCAGCAGCCATCCGGGAATTAACGGCTACACCTTC
TRBD2	TRBV5-1	TRBJ2-5	NA	CASSPGLAGAAYQETQYF	TGCGCCAGCAGCCCGGGACTAGCGGGGGCCGCGTACCAAGAGACCCAGTACTTC
NA	TRBV4-1	TRBJ2-7	NA	CASSQDVVAEGRAYEQYF	TGCGCCAGCAGCCAAGATGTTGTAGCGGAGGGTAGGGCCTACGAGCAGTACTTC
NA	TRBV2	TRBJ1-2	NA	CASSDNLGGYGYTF	TGTGCCAGCAGTGACAACCTCGGTGGCTATGGCTACACCTTC
NA	TRBV29-1	TRBJ2-5	NA	CSVVGDYQETQYF	TGCAGCGTTGTTGGGGACTACCAAGAGACCCAGTACTTC
NA	TRBV19	TRBJ1-5	NA	CASSIDSGGPGVQPQHF	TGTGCCAGTAGTATCGATTCGGGGGGTCCGGGGGTTCAGCCCCAGCATTTT
NA	TRBV7-8	TRBJ1-6	NA	CASSRQLYNSPLHF	TGTGCCAGCAGCCGACAGCTCTATAATTCACCCCTCCACTTT
TRBD2	TRBV11-2	TRBJ2-2	NA	CASSLSPAGAGELFF	TGTGCCAGCAGCTTATCTCCAGCGGGGGCCGGGGAGCTGTTTTTT
TRBD2	TRBV4-1	TRBJ2-7	once	CASSQERGGYEQYF	TGCGCCAGCAGCCAAGAACGGGGGGGTTACGAGCAGTACTTC
TRBD2	TRBV2	TRBJ2-1	once	CASSVRGGGYNEQFF	TGTGCCAGCAGTGTTCGCGGGGGGGGATACAATGAGCAGTTCTTC
NA	TRBV7-9	TRBJ1-2	NA	CASSSQGSQAYYGYTF	TGTGCCAGCAGCTCCCAGGGATCCCAGGCCTACTATGGCTACACCTTC
TRBD2	TRBV5-6	TRBJ2-3	NA	CASSLGAGLAITDTQYF	TGTGCCAGCAGCCTTGGGGCGGGACTAGCGATCACAGATACGCAGTATTTT
TRBD2	TRBV2	TRBJ2-2	NA	CAIQLAGGHTGELFF	TGTGCCATCCAATTAGCGGGGGGGCACACCGGGGAGCTGTTTTTT
NA	TRBV7-2	TRBJ1-6	NA	CASSLAGAHNSPLHF	TGTGCCAGCAGCTTAGCGGGGGCGCATAATTCACCCCTCCACTTT
NA	TRBV12-5	TRBJ1-6	NA	CASGLVNASSYNSPLHF	TGTGCTAGTGGTTTGGTAAACGCGAGCTCCTATAATTCACCCCTCCACTTT
TRBD1	TRBV5-4	TRBJ2-1	NA	CASSSGWTGKDEQFF	TGTGCCAGCAGTTCTGGGTGGACAGGGAAGGATGAGCAGTTCTTC
NA	TRBV5-1	TRBJ1-4	NA	CASSFTAGNEKLFF	TGCGCCAGCAGTTTCACTGCGGGGAATGAAAAACTGTTTTTT
TRBD1	TRBV30	TRBJ2-5	NA	CAWSVGTGGPGETQYF	TGTGCCTGGAGTGTAGGGACAGGGGGCCCGGGGGAGACCCAGTACTTC
TRBD2	TRBV5-1	TRBJ2-2	NA	CASSSLAGTQGTGELFF	TGCGCCAGCTCGAGCCTAGCGGGGACACAGGGTACCGGGGAGCTGTTTTTT
NA	TRBV5-1	TRBJ1-2	NA	CASSLPGDYGYTF	TGCGCCAGCAGCTTGCCAGGGGACTATGGCTACACCTTC
TRBD2	TRBV6-1	TRBJ2-7	NA	CASSEGTSGGQILYEQYF	TGTGCCAGCAGTGAAGGGACTAGCGGGGGGCAGATCCTTTACGAGCAGTACTTC
TRBD2	TRBV27	TRBJ2-3	NA	CASRRGGTDTQYF	TGTGCCAGCAGGCGGGGGGGAACAGATACGCAGTATTTT
NA	TRBV29-1	TRBJ2-1	once	CSVEVRGSRNNEQFF	TGCAGCGTTGAAGTCAGGGGTAGCCGGAACAATGAGCAGTTCTTC
TRBD2	TRBV7-2	TRBJ2-5	NA	CASSLVAASGGETQYF	TGTGCCAGCAGCTTAGTAGCGGCTAGCGGGGGGGAGACCCAGTACTTC
NA	TRBV2	TRBJ1-1	NA	CASSRDWTEAFF	TGTGCCAGCAGCAGGGATTGGACTGAAGCTTTCTTT
NA	TRBV5-1	TRBJ2-3	NA	CASSSSLTGVTDTQYF	TGCGCCAGCAGCTCGTCCCTGACAGGTGTCACAGATACGCAGTATTTT
NA	TRBV19	TRBJ1-3	once	CASRVTVSGNTIYF	TGTGCCAGTAGGGTCACGGTTTCTGGAAACACCATATATTTT
NA	TRBV4-1	TRBJ1-6	NA	CASSQGAPRGFNSPLHF	TGCGCCAGCAGCCAAGGGGCACCACGGGGTTTTAATTCACCCCTCCACTTT
TRBD1	TRBV30	TRBJ2-7	NA	CAWIQTGTPFAQYF	TGTGCCTGGATCCAGACAGGGACCCCTTTCGCGCAGTACTTC
NA	TRBV7-8	TRBJ1-2	NA	CASSFLGAGYGYTF	TGTGCCAGCAGCTTCCTGGGAGCGGGCTATGGCTACACCTTC
NA	TRBV5-6	TRBJ2-5	NA	CASSLGTRQETQYF	TGTGCCAGCAGCTTGGGGACTCGCCAAGAGACCCAGTACTTC
NA	TRBV5-4	TRBJ2-5	NA	CASSLGQGGVETQYF	TGTGCCAGCAGCTTGGGTCAGGGTGGTGTAGAGACCCAGTACTTC
NA	TRBV7-2	TRBJ2-3	NA	CASSSRVADTQYF	TGTGCCAGCAGCTCCCGGGTAGCAGATACGCAGTATTTT
NA	TRBV28	TRBJ2-6	NA	CASSPREPGSGANVLTF	TGTGCCAGCAGTCCCAGGGAACCGGGCTCTGGGGCCAACGTCCTGACTTTC